The T cell receptor (beta chain) under discussion was sequenced for a study of shared clonotypes between healthy human individuals. In the study overall: A couple of women and a few men aged 18 to 49 made up the donors. Study outcomes and limitations: Estimated clonotype richness was generally higher in naive than memory subsets.

Using immunoSEQ multiplex PCR, the repertoire was profiled, and TCRdb retains in-frame clones only, with some absent. Altogether a few million clones are present, approximately 96% being singletons, with the ten largest covering more than 0.1%. As to this clone: Its antigen is unknown.

CDR3 length equals 18 residues. V shed 5 bases, J shed 0 bases, and the junction held 13 bases outside the gene matches. The germline CDR1 and CDR2 sequences are SEHNR and FQNEAQ (reference sequence). Sequencing was performed on naive CD4+ T cells sorted from blood. Subset given: CD45RA+ positively selected. This clonotype originated in a man aged 18 to 30 in good health. The genes are TRBV7-9 and TRBJ2-4; 7 bases align to TRBD1. CDR3 bases: TGTGCCAGCAGCCCCGGACAGGCATTTTTACTAGCCAAAAACATTCAGTACTTC. It codes for CASSPGQAFLLAKNIQYF.